Listed here is a single TCR beta chain. This clonotype was recorded a few times. Its antigen is still unknown. There are no base qualities to consult, and no much larger clone falls within one base. In light of the paper, this sample's treatment or condition label describes: allogeneic hematopoietic cell transplantation with graft depleted of TCRalphabeta T cells and CD19 B cells. Transplant recipients were children who received TCRalphabeta/CD19-depleted allogeneic hematopoietic cell grafts. These data are taken from a study of T-cell reconstitution after alpha-beta-depleted transplantation in children (dated by TCRdb to the mid-2010s). With respect to the entire study: Using TCR repertoire profiling, the study followed T-cell immune reconstitution in a quantitative way in children after TCRalphabeta/CD19-depleted allogeneic hematopoietic cell transplantation. What the authors observed across the whole study: Over the following months the frequencies of hyperexpanded clones went down, and after one year T-cell counts and TCRbeta diversity were mostly credited to newly produced T cells. In some patients, the high TCRbeta diversity seen at day 60 was put down to recipient T cells and intrathymic progenitors that had survived conditioning. The apparently early recovery of alphabetaT-cell counts about two months after transplant reportedly depended on only several hundred rapidly expanded clones that came from non-depleted graft cells.

The library was built by means of PCR. The instrument given in TCRdb is Illumina HiSeq 2500. To normalize quantification of the TCRbeta repertoire, the TCR libraries were built with molecular barcoding that relied on unique molecular identifiers. TCRdb ran its own pipeline on the public reads, namely fastp trimming at Q25 and MiXCR clone calling, and kept in-frame beta chains. Every CDR3 protein is listed once, alongside the most common genes and DNA of its rows. The sample yields 200,000 to 250,000 distinct CDR3 sequences; around 8.4% were counted once. Of the sample, approximately 34% is held by the ten largest clones. Based on the germline V gene, the CDR1 and CDR2 sequences are SGDLS and YYNGEE. The CDR3 covers 15 residues, taking in both the cysteine and the phenylalanine. Of the read, only the CDR3 DNA is kept; its 45 bases are in frame from base 1. V is reduced by 0 bases and J by 4 bases, leaving a spacing of 8 bases between them.

The sequences come from PBMCs, mostly from graft donor cells, collected 360 days after TCRalphabeta/CD19-depleted stem cell transplant. The receptor comes from a male patient between 2 and 10 years old who had a stem cell transplant for acute myeloid leukemia, so the T cells may come from the graft donor. The chain was built from TRBV9 and TRBJ2-6; the D gene assignment is ambiguous. The base sequence is TGTGCCAGCAGCGTAGCTACTCAAGGGGCCAACGTCCTGACTTTC. Translated, this is CASSVATQGANVLTF.